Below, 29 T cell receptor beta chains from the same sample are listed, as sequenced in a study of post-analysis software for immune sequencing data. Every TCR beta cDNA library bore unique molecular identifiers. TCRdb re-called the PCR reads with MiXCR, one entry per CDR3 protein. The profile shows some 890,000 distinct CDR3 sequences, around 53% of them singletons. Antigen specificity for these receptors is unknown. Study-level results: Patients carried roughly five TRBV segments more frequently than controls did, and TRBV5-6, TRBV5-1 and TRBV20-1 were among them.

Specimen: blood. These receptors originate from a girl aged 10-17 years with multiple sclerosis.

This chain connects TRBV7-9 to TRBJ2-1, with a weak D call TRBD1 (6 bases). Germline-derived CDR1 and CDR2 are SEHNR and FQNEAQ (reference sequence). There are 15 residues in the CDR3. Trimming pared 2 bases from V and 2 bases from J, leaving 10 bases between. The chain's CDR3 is CASSLWAGAYNEQFF. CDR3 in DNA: TGTGCCAGCAGCTTATGGGCAGGGGCCTACAATGAGCAGTTCTTC.

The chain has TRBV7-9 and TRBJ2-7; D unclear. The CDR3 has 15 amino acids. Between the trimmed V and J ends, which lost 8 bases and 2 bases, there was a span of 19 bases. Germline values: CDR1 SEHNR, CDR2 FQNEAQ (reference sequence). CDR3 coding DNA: TGTGCCAGCGGCTCCGGGTCGGGCCGTACCTACGAGCAGTACTTC. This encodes CASGSGSGRTYEQYF. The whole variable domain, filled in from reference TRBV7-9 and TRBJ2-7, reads DTGVSQNPRHKITKRGQNVTFRCDPISEHNRLYWYRQTLGQGPEFLTYFQNEAQLEKSRLLSDRFSAERPKGSFSTLEIQRTEQGDSAMYLCASGSGSGRTYEQYFGPGTRLTVT.

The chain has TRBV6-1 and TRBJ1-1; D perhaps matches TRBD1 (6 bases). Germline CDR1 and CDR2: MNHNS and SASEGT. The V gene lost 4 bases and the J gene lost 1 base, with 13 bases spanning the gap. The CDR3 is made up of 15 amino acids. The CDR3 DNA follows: TGTGCCAGCAGTGCAGGGGCTAGTGGGAACACTGAAGCTTTCTTT. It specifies CASSAGASGNTEAFF.

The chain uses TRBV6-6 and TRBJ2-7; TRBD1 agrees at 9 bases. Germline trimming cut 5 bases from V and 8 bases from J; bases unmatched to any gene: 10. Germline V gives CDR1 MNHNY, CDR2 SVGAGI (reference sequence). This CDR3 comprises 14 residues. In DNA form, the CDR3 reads TGTGCCAGCAGTGGCGGGACAGGGTTAGGAAAGCAGTACTTC. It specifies CASSGGTGLGKQYF.

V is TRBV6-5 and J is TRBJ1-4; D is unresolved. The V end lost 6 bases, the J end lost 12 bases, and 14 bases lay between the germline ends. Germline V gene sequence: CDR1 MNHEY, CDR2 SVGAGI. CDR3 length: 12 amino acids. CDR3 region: CASSPNLVQLFF. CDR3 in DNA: TGTGCCAGCAGCCCGAACCTGGTGCAACTGTTTTTT.

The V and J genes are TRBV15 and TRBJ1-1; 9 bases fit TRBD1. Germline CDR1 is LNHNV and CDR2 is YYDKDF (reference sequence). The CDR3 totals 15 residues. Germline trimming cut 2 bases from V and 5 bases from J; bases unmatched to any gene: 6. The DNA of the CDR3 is TGTGCCACCAGCAGACTTACAGGGGGCGATACTGAAGCTTTCTTT. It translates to CATSRLTGGDTEAFF. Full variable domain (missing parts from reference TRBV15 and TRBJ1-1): DAMVIQNPRYQVTQFGKPVTLSCSQTLNHNVMYWYQQKSSQAPKLLFHYYDKDFNNEADTPDNFQSRRPNTSFCFLDIRSPGLGDTAMYLCATSRLTGGDTEAFFGQGTRLTVV.

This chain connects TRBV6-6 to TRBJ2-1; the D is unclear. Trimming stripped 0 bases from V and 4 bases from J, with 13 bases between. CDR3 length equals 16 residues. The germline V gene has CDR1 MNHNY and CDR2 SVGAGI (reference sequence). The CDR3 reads CASSYSAPGQYNEQFF. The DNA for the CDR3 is TGTGCCAGCAGTTACTCGGCCCCTGGGCAGTACAATGAGCAGTTCTTC.

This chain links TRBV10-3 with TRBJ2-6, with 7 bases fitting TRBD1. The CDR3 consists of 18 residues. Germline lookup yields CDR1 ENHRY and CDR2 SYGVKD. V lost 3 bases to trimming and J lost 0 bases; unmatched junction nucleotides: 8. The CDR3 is CAISDYRGPGSGANVLTF. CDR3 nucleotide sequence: TGTGCCATCAGTGATTACAGGGGTCCCGGCTCTGGGGCCAACGTCCTGACTTTC.

CDR3 amino acids: CSASVSGGSYNEQFF. The DNA of the CDR3 is TGCAGTGCTAGTGTTAGCGGGGGGTCCTACAATGAGCAGTTCTTC. The V call is TRBV20-1, the J call TRBJ2-1; 10 bases are shared with TRBD2. V lost 3 bases and J lost 1; bases outside the gene matches: 3. Germline V gene lookup returns CDR1 DFQATT and CDR2 SNEGSKA (reference sequence). The CDR3 spans 15 residues.

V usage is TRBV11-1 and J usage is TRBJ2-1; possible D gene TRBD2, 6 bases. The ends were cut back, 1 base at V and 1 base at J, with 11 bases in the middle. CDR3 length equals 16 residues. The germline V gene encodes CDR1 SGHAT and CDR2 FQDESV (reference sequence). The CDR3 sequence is CASSLGGLRSYNEQFF. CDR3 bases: TGTGCCAGCAGCTTAGGGGGACTGCGTTCCTACAATGAGCAGTTCTTC.

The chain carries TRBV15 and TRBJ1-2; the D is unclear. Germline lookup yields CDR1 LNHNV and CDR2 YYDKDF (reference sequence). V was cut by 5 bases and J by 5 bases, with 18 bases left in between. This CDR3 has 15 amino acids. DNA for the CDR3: TGTGCCACCAGCCTCCGGTCAGGCGTCGGATATGGCTACACCTTC. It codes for CATSLRSGVGYGYTF. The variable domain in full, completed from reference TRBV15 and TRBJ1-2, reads DAMVIQNPRYQVTQFGKPVTLSCSQTLNHNVMYWYQQKSSQAPKLLFHYYDKDFNNEADTPDNFQSRRPNTSFCFLDIRSPGLGDTAMYLCATSLRSGVGYGYTFGSGTRLTVV.

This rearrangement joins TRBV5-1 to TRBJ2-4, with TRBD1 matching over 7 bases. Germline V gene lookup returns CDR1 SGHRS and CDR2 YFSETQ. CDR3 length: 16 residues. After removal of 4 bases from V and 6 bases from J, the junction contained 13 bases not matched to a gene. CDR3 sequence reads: CASSPGGRTGSNIQYF. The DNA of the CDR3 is TGCGCCAGCAGCCCTGGCGGACGGACAGGTTCAAACATTCAGTACTTC.

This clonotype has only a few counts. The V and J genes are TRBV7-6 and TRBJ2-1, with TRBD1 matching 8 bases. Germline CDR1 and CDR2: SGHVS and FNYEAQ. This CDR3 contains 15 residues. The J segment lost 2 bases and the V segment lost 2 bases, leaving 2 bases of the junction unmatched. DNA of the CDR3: TGTGCCAGCAGCTTAATGGGACAGGCCTACAATGAGCAGTTCTTC. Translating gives CASSLMGQAYNEQFF.

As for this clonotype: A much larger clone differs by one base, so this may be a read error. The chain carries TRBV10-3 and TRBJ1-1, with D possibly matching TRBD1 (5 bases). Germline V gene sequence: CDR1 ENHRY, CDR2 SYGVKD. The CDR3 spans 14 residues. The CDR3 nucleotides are TGTGCCATGAGTGGGGGTCCTGGGGCCACTGAAGCTTTCTTT. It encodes CAMSGGPGATEAFF.

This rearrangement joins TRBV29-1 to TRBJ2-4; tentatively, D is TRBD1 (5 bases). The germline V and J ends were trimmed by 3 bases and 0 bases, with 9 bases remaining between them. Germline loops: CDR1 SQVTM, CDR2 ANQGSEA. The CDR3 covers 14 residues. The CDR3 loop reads CSVEAGLAKNIQYF. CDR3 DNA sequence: TGCAGCGTTGAGGCAGGGTTAGCCAAAAACATTCAGTACTTC.

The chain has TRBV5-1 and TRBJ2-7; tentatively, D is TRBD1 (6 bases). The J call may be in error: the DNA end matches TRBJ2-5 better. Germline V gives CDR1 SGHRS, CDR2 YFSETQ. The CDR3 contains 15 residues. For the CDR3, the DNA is TGCGCCAGCACTAGTTTGAGGGGGATCCAAGAGACCCAGTACTTC. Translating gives CASTSLRGIQETQYF.

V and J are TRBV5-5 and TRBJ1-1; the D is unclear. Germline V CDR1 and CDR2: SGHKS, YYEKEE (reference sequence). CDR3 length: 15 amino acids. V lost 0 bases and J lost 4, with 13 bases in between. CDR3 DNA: TGTGCCAGCAGCTTGGCACGGGTTGAGCGCACTGAAGCTTTCTTT. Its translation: CASSLARVERTEAFF.

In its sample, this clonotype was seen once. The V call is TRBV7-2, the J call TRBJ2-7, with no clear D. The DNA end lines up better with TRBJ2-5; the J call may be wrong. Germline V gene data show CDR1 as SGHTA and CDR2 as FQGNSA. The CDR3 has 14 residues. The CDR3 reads CASSLGQPTGTQYF. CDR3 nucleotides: TGTGCCAGCAGCTTAGGGCAGCCCACTGGGACCCAGTACTTC.

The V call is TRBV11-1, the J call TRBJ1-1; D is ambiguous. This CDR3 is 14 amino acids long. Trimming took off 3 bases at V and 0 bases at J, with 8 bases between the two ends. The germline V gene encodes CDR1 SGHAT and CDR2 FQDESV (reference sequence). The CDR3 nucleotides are TGTGCCAGCAGCTTTAGCCGGGTGAACACTGAAGCTTTCTTT. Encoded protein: CASSFSRVNTEAFF.

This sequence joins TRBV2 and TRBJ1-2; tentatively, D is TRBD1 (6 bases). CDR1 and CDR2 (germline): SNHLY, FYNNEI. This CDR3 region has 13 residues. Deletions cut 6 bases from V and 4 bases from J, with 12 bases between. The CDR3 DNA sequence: TGTGCCAGCAGACTCCGACAGGTCTATGGCTACACCTTC. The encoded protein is CASRLRQVYGYTF.

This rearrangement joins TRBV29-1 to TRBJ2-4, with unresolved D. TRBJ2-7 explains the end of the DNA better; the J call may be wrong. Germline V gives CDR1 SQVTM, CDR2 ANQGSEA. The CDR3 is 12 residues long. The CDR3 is CSVRFWSAEQYF. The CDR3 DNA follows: TGCAGCGTTAGGTTCTGGTCGGCCGAGCAGTACTTC.

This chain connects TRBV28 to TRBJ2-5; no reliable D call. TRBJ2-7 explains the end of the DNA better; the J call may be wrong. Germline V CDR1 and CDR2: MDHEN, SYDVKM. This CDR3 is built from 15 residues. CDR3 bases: TGTGCCAGCACCACGACTGCGAAGGGTTCCTACGAGCAGTACTTC. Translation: CASTTTAKGSYEQYF.

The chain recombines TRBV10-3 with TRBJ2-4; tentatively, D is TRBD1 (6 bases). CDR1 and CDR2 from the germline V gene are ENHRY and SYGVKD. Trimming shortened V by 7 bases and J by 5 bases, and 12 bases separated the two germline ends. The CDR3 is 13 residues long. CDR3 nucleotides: TGTGCCATCAAAGCAGGGGACGAAAACATTCAGTACTTC. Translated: CAIKAGDENIQYF.

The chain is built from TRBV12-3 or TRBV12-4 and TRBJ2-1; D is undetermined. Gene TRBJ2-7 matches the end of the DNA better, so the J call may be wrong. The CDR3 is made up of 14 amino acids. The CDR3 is CASSFFGSLDEQYF. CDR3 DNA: TGTGCCAGCAGTTTTTTCGGCTCGCTCGACGAGCAGTACTTC.

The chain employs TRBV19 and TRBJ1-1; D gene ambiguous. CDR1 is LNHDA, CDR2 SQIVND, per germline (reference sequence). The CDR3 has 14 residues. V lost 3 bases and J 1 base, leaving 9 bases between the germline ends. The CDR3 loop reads CASSIGGKNTEAFF. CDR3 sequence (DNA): TGTGCCAGTAGTATCGGCGGGAAGAACACTGAAGCTTTCTTT.

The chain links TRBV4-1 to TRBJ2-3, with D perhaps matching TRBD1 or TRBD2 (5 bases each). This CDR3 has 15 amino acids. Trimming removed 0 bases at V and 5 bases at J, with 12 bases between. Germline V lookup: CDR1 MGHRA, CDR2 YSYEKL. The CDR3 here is CASSQEGSRGDTQYF. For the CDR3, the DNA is TGCGCCAGCAGCCAAGAAGGGTCGAGGGGAGATACGCAGTATTTT.

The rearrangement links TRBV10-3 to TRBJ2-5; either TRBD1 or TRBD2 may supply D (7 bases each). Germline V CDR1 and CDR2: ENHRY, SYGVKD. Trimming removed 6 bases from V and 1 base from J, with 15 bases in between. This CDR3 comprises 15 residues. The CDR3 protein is CAISWQGGGQETQYF. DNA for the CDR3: TGTGCCATCAGCTGGCAGGGGGGGGGCCAAGAGACCCAGTACTTC.

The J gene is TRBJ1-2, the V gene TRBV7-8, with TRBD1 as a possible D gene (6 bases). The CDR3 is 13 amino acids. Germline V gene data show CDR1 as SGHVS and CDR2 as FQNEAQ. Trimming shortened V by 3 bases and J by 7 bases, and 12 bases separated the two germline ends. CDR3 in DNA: TGTGCCAGCAGCTTCGGGGGCCTTGGTGGCTACACCTTC. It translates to CASSFGGLGGYTF.

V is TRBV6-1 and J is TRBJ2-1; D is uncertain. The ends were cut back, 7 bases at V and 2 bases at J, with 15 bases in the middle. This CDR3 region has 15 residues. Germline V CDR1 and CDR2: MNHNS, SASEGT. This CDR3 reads CASNALFPTYNEQFF. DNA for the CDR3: TGTGCCAGCAACGCACTCTTTCCCACCTACAATGAGCAGTTCTTC.